Listed below are T cell receptor beta chains from one sample, sequenced in a study of identical twins. TCRdb independently ran MiXCR on the 5' RACE reads; one entry per CDR3 protein. The table records fewer than 450,000 distinct CDR3 sequences, around 9% of them present only once. The sequenced sample was naive T cells sorted from blood. The receptors derive from a woman between 45 and 60 years old in good health. Each CDR3 is given with its conserved first and last residue. A D gene is named only where the DNA matches it firmly. The listing skips clone size in some rows; elsewhere it reads once, few, many or a size class.

clone_size j_call d_call cdr3_length v_call cdr3_aa cdr3_nt
- TRBJ2-1 - 15 TRBV24-1 CATSDPSGRYNEQFF TGTGCCACCAGTGATCCGAGCGGGCGATACAATGAGCAGTTCTTC
few TRBJ2-7 - 18 TRBV7-9 CASSFPVFGDSGRYEQYF TGTGCCAGCAGCTTCCCTGTGTTCGGTGATAGCGGACGCTACGAGCAGTACTTC
- TRBJ2-5 TRBD2 16 TRBV4-1 CASSLGSGSLQETQYF TGCGCCAGCAGCCTCGGGAGCGGGAGCCTCCAAGAGACCCAGTACTTC
many TRBJ2-1 - 13 TRBV3-1 CASSRQTYNEQFF TGTGCCAGCAGCCGCCAGACTTACAATGAGCAGTTCTTC
- TRBJ2-1 - 14 TRBV5-1 CASSLEQGDNEQFF TGCGCCAGCAGCTTGGAACAGGGTGACAATGAGCAGTTCTTC
- TRBJ2-7 - 11 TRBV19 CASRWGDEQYF TGTGCCAGTAGGTGGGGAGACGAGCAGTACTTC
few TRBJ2-3 TRBD2 15 TRBV7-2 CASSLAVAGAVTQYF TGTGCCAGCAGCTTAGCAGTAGCGGGGGCCGTTACGCAGTATTTT
many TRBJ2-1 TRBD2 16 TRBV24-1 CATSGASGSPYNEQFF TGTGCCACCAGTGGGGCTAGCGGGAGTCCCTACAATGAGCAGTTCTTC
- TRBJ2-3 - 15 TRBV6-4 CASSDSNSVTDTQYF TGTGCCAGCAGTGACTCAAATTCAGTCACAGATACGCAGTATTTT
many TRBJ1-2 TRBD1 17 TRBV7-9 CASSLLFGRTGSYGYTF TGTGCCAGCAGCTTACTGTTTGGAAGGACAGGGAGCTATGGCTACACCTTC
few TRBJ2-1 TRBD2 12 TRBV20-1 CSARGTSDEQFF TGCAGTGCTAGAGGGACTAGCGATGAGCAGTTCTTC
few TRBJ1-1 - 12 TRBV29-1 CSAGTADSEAFF TGCAGCGCTGGGACGGCAGACTCTGAAGCTTTCTTT
many TRBJ1-1 - 17 TRBV5-1 CASSRYTGGKVNTEAFF TGCGCCAGCAGCAGATACACCGGGGGCAAAGTCAACACTGAAGCTTTCTTT
- TRBJ1-5 - 16 TRBV4-1 CASSLNGGGSNQPQHF TGCGCCAGCAGCCTAAACGGCGGCGGAAGCAATCAGCCCCAGCATTTT
many TRBJ2-7 - 11 TRBV5-1 CASRLSYEQYF TGCGCCAGCAGGCTCTCCTACGAGCAGTACTTC
- TRBJ1-5 - 13 TRBV10-3 CAISESSNQPQHF TGTGCCATCAGTGAGTCCTCCAATCAGCCCCAGCATTTT
many TRBJ1-6 - 13 TRBV6-5 CASKWSPNSPLHF TGTGCCAGCAAGTGGAGTCCCAATTCACCCCTCCACTTT
few TRBJ1-5 TRBD1 15 TRBV6-5 CASRPGQGAYQPQHF TGTGCCAGCAGACCGGGACAGGGGGCCTATCAGCCCCAGCATTTT
- TRBJ2-2 TRBD2 18 TRBV5-1 CASSSGLAGGSDTGELFF TGCGCCAGCAGCTCAGGACTAGCGGGAGGATCCGACACCGGGGAGCTGTTTTTT
once TRBJ1-3 TRBD1 18 TRBV12-5 CASGALGTAISSGNTIYF TGTGCTAGTGGGGCCCTCGGGACAGCAATTTCATCTGGAAACACCATATATTTT
few TRBJ2-4 - 14 TRBV5-1 CASSPLGGGNIQYF TGCGCCAGCAGCCCCCTCGGTGGGGGGAACATTCAGTACTTC
- TRBJ2-3 TRBD2 13 TRBV10-3 CAISGTRQSTQYF TGTGCCATCAGCGGGACTAGGCAAAGTACGCAGTATTTT
few TRBJ2-3 - 10 TRBV29-1 CSGGEDTQYF TGCAGCGGGGGTGAAGATACGCAGTATTTT
- TRBJ2-4 - 12 TRBV12-3/TRBV12-4 CASSRAGNIQYF TGTGCCAGCAGCCGCGCTGGGAACATTCAGTACTTC
few TRBJ2-5 TRBD2 16 TRBV5-1 CASSLVGGGPMETQYF TGCGCCAGCAGCTTGGTTGGGGGAGGGCCTATGGAGACCCAGTACTTC
many TRBJ1-1 - 13 TRBV16 CASSQSSLGEAFF TGTGCCAGCAGCCAATCTTCCCTCGGTGAAGCTTTCTTT
- TRBJ2-3 TRBD1 14 TRBV12-3/TRBV12-4 CASSLIGGTGEQYF TGTGCCAGCAGTTTAATTGGCGGGACAGGGGAGCAGTATTTT
many TRBJ1-1 - 14 TRBV6-6 CASSSYDRNTEAFF TGTGCCAGCAGTTCGTATGACCGGAACACTGAAGCTTTCTTT
few TRBJ2-3 - 14 TRBV5-1 CASSLGGSQDTQYF TGCGCCAGCAGCTTGGGGGGGAGTCAAGATACGCAGTATTTT
- TRBJ1-1 TRBD1 13 TRBV20-1 CSASAPGGGEAFF TGCAGTGCTAGTGCGCCAGGGGGCGGTGAAGCTTTCTTT
- TRBJ1-2 - 15 TRBV3-1 CASSLWGILVDGYTF TGTGCCAGCAGTCTATGGGGCATACTTGTGGATGGCTACACCTTC
- TRBJ2-1 - 15 TRBV10-3 CAISEVRAGGNEQFF TGTGCCATCAGTGAGGTCCGGGCAGGGGGGAATGAGCAGTTCTTC
few TRBJ2-2 TRBD1 15 TRBV11-2 CASSAQGRDTGELFF TGTGCCAGCAGCGCACAGGGGCGGGACACCGGGGAGCTGTTTTTT
- TRBJ2-2 - 16 TRBV27 CASSIGPGTWAGELFF TGTGCCAGCAGTATCGGTCCGGGCACCTGGGCCGGGGAGCTGTTTTTT
many TRBJ2-3 TRBD2 14 TRBV5-1 CASSYLAGADTQYF TGCGCCAGCAGTTACCTAGCGGGCGCAGATACGCAGTATTTT
- TRBJ1-2 TRBD1 14 TRBV29-1 CSVVPRTGNYGYTF TGCAGCGTTGTCCCTAGGACAGGGAACTATGGCTACACCTTC
- TRBJ2-1 - 13 TRBV12-3/TRBV12-4 CASSFGLLREQFF TGTGCCAGCAGTTTTGGGCTCCTCCGTGAGCAGTTCTTC
- TRBJ2-1 - 15 TRBV7-8 CASSLVRDLYLEQFF TGTGCCAGCAGCTTAGTCCGGGACCTATACCTTGAGCAGTTCTTC
- TRBJ2-7 - 17 TRBV5-1 CASSLVGGTVGGYEQYF TGCGCCAGCAGCTTGGTGGGAGGTACGGTAGGGGGCTACGAGCAGTACTTC
- TRBJ1-2 - 14 TRBV11-2 CASSFGTPSYGYTF TGTGCCAGCAGCTTCGGGACACCGTCGTATGGCTACACCTTC
- TRBJ2-3 - 13 TRBV10-3 CAISTQRTDTQYF TGTGCCATCAGCACACAGCGCACAGATACGCAGTATTTT
- TRBJ2-3 - 13 TRBV9 CASSVDLINTQYF TGTGCCAGCAGCGTAGACCTTATTAATACGCAGTATTTT
few TRBJ2-5 TRBD2 15 TRBV11-2 CASSYGLAGEETQYF TGTGCCAGCAGCTACGGACTAGCGGGAGAAGAGACCCAGTACTTC
many TRBJ2-7 TRBD2 15 TRBV12-3/TRBV12-4 CASSNPGLASYEQYF TGTGCCAGCAGCAACCCGGGACTAGCTTCCTACGAGCAGTACTTC
few TRBJ2-5 TRBD2 15 TRBV3-1 CASRDSGRAQETQYF TGTGCCAGCAGGGATAGCGGGAGGGCCCAAGAGACCCAGTACTTC
- TRBJ2-7 TRBD1 13 TRBV29-1 CSARTGGRYEQYF TGCAGCGCCCGGACAGGGGGTCGCTACGAGCAGTACTTC
- TRBJ2-2 - 14 TRBV15 CATSRGPSTGELFF TGTGCCACCAGCAGAGGTCCGAGTACCGGGGAGCTGTTTTTT
many TRBJ2-1 - 13 TRBV9 CASSVVGKNEQFF TGTGCCAGCAGCGTAGTGGGGAAAAATGAGCAGTTCTTC
few TRBJ1-1 - 15 TRBV4-1 CASSQEVTMNTEAFF TGCGCCAGCAGCCAAGAGGTCACTATGAACACTGAAGCTTTCTTT
few TRBJ1-1 - 14 TRBV18 CASSVLFGNTEAFF TGTGCCAGCTCAGTCCTATTTGGGAACACTGAAGCTTTCTTT
many TRBJ2-7 - 17 TRBV15 CATSSFRGQGGTYEQYF TGTGCCACCAGCAGCTTTAGGGGGCAGGGAGGGACCTACGAGCAGTACTTC
- TRBJ2-3 TRBD2 18 TRBV4-1 CASSQFPKREVYTDTQYF TGCGCCAGCAGCCAATTTCCTAAGCGGGAGGTGTACACAGATACGCAGTATTTT
few TRBJ2-5 TRBD1 16 TRBV9 CASSALGGSQVETQYF TGTGCCAGCAGCGCCCTAGGGGGCAGTCAAGTAGAGACCCAGTACTTC
- TRBJ2-2 - 16 TRBV11-2 CASSLVLEGLPGELFF TGTGCCAGCAGCTTAGTTTTAGAGGGTCTGCCCGGGGAGCTGTTTTTT
many TRBJ2-2 TRBD2 16 TRBV28 CASSLGRSGSHGELFF TGTGCCAGCAGTTTGGGCAGAAGCGGGAGTCACGGGGAGCTGTTTTTT